This T cell receptor beta chain comes out of a study of shared clonotypes between healthy human individuals. Notes on the study in general: Among donors, sharing of clonotypes was expected to be affected by sequencing depth. Of the naive CD4 clonotypes, roughly 5.2% were shared across several donors.

The V end was cut by 3 bases, the J end by 4 bases, with 15 bases between. CDR3 length: 15 amino acids. CDR1 and CDR2 from the germline V gene are MNHNS and SASEGT. As regards this clone: Its antigen is still unknown.

CD45RO-negative cells were positively selected for CCR7, leaving out terminally differentiated effector memory CD45RA+ cells. Repertoires were generated with immunoSEQ multiplex PCR, while TCRdb's copy carries only in-frame clones and drops some. Among roughly 1,800,000 clones listed, less than 95% were seen once. This TCR derives from a man aged 18-30 years in good health. V usage is TRBV6-1 and J usage is TRBJ2-5; perhaps TRBD2 as D (5 bases). The sample was naive CD8+ T cells sorted from blood. CDR3 bases: TGTGCCAGCAGTGATTTGGACTCCCTTCGAGAGACCCAGTACTTC. It is translated as CASSDLDSLRETQYF.